This T cell receptor (beta chain) came from a study of T-cell reconstitution after alpha-beta-depleted transplantation in children. Unique molecular identifiers were incorporated into the prepared TCRbeta library. A single record per CDR3 protein comes from TCRdb applying MiXCR to the PCR reads. The sample shows 200,000 to 300,000 distinct CDR3 sequences, roughly a quarter of them seen only once. With respect to this clonotype: As yet, its antigen is unknown.

The length of the CDR3 is 12 residues. V lost 5 bases and J lost 4, with 11 bases in between. Per the germline V gene, CDR1 is SQVTM and CDR2 is ANQGSEA. Study-wide results and caveats: At the one-year point after transplant, T-cell counts and TCRbeta diversity were found to come mostly from T cells that had been newly produced. The origin of high day-60 TCRbeta diversity in some patients lay in surviving recipient T cells and thymic progenitors. Reportedly, alpha-beta T cells present about two months post-transplant originated from several hundred expanded clones of graft origin.

The rearrangement links TRBV29-1 to TRBJ1-2, with a possible D match to TRBD1 (6 bases). The sample in question was PBMCs, obtained before TCRalphabeta/CD19-depleted stem cell transplant. The TCR originated in a girl aged 2-10 years with Fanconi anemia, due to receive a stem cell transplant. CDR3 DNA sequence: TGCAGCGTTCCACAGGGCGGCTATGGCTACACCTTC. Protein: CSVPQGGYGYTF.